This T cell receptor beta chain was retrieved from a study of blood T cell repertoires in COVID-19. This table comes from immunoSEQ multiplex PCR, and its TCRdb copy is limited to in-frame clones, with some not included. The table records about 310,000 clones, around nine tenths of them present only once. This clone has only a few counts. Material: PBMCs or T cells enriched from blood (not recorded which). The sequence was collected from a woman in her 30s who had recovered from COVID-19.

The CDR3 nucleotides are TGTGCCAGCAGTCCCAGACAGGGGATAAGGACTGAAGCTTTCTTT. Its translation: CASSPRQGIRTEAFF. The V call is TRBV2, the J call TRBJ1-1, with TRBD1 identical over 8 bases. The CDR3 sequence is 15 residues long. Per the germline V gene, CDR1 is SNHLY and CDR2 is FYNNEI. With 5 bases clipped from V and 5 bases from J, the junction kept 10 bases outside the gene matches.